The clone carrying this T cell receptor (beta chain) has more than one count but fewer than ten. Some clones are missing from TCRdb's copy, which holds only in-frame ones; the method was immunoSEQ multiplex PCR. Of about 92,000 clones detected, roughly 84% appear once; the ten largest clones hold around 11%. This record belongs to a study of blood T cell repertoires in COVID-19. With 2 bases clipped from V and 5 bases from J, the junction kept 5 bases outside the gene matches. The CDR3 is 15 amino acids. The germline V gene encodes CDR1 SGHTA and CDR2 FQGNSA. This clonotype was sampled from a human donor in a cohort sampled during active COVID-19. Sequencing was carried out using peripheral blood. V is TRBV7-2 and J is TRBJ2-1; 8 nucleotides align to TRBD2. CDR3 amino acids: CASSLRREGDNEQFF. The DNA of the CDR3 is TGTGCCAGCAGCTTAAGACGGGAGGGGGACAATGAGCAGTTCTTC.